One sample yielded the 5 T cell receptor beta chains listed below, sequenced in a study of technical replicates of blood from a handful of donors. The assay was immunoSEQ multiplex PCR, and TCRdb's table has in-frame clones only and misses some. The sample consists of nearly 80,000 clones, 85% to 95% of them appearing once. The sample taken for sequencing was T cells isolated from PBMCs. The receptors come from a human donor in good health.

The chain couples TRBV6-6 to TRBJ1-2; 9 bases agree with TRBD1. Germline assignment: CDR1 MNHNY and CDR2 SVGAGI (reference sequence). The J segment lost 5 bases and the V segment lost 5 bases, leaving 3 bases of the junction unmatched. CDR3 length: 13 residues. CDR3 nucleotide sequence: TGTGCCAGCAGTCCGGACAGGGGATATGGCTACACCTTC. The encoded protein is CASSPDRGYGYTF.

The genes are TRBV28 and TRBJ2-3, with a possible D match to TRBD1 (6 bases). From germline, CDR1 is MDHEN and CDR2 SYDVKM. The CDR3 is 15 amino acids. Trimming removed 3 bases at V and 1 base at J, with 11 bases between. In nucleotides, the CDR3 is TGTGCCAGCAGTTTGGGGGCAGAGGGCACAGATACGCAGTATTTT. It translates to CASSLGAEGTDTQYF.

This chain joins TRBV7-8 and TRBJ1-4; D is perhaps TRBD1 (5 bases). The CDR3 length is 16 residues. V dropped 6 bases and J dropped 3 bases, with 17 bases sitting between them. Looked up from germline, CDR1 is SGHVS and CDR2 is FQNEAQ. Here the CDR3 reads CASRPSGWGSNEKLFF. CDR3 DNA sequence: TGTGCCAGCAGACCCTCAGGGTGGGGATCTAATGAAAAACTGTTTTTT.

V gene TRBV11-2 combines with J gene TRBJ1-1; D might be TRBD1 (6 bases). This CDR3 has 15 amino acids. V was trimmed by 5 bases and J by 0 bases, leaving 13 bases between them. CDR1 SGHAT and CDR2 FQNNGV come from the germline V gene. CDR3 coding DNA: TGTGCCAGCAGCGAGGGGACAAAACTGAACACTGAAGCTTTCTTT. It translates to CASSEGTKLNTEAFF.

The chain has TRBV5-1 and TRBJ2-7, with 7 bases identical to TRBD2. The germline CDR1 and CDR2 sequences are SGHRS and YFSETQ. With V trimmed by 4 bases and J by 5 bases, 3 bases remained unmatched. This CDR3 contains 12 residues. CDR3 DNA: TGCGCCAGCAGCAGAACTAGCGACGAGCAGTACTTC. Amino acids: CASSRTSDEQYF.